The next 32 T cell receptor beta chains were all read from a single sample in a study of T cell responses to AZD1222 COVID-19 vaccine. TCRdb's table, derived via immunoSEQ multiplex PCR, lists solely in-frame clones and lacks some. The sample yields roughly 70,000 clones, nearly 90% seen once. This material consisted of peripheral blood, taken 28 days after the second AZD1222 dose. The receptors come from an adult who received the AZD1222 COVID-19 vaccine.

The chain links TRBV7-2 to TRBJ1-4; D not resolved. Looked up from germline, CDR1 is SGHTA and CDR2 is FQGNSA. V lost 6 bases and J lost 7, with 18 bases in between. This CDR3 has 15 amino acids. The chain's CDR3 is CASRLRGTEGEKLFF. The CDR3, as DNA: TGTGCCAGCAGACTCCGAGGAACGGAGGGTGAAAAACTGTTTTTT.

The CDR3 region has the DNA TGTGCCAGTAGCCGCCCCTGGACCCTCTCTGGAAACACCATATATTTT. It is translated as CASSRPWTLSGNTIYF. The chain uses TRBV19 and TRBJ1-3; D gene uncertain. The CDR3 spans 16 residues. Germline lookup yields CDR1 LNHDA and CDR2 SQIVND (reference sequence). Trimming removed 6 bases from V and 0 bases from J, with 15 bases in between.

J is TRBJ1-4 and V is TRBV12-3 or TRBV12-4; D ambiguous. V was pared by 3 bases and J by 8 bases, with 10 bases between. The CDR3 length is 13 residues. The CDR3: CASSFTPGEKLFF. DNA of the CDR3: TGTGCCAGCAGTTTCACACCGGGGGAAAAACTGTTTTTT.

V is TRBV7-6 and J is TRBJ2-7; D is unclear. This CDR3 is built from 14 residues. Trimming removed 5 bases at V and 3 bases at J, with 14 bases between. Germline-derived CDR1 and CDR2 are SGHVS and FNYEAQ. The CDR3 reads CASSLGPESYEQYF. CDR3 DNA sequence: TGTGCCAGCAGCCTTGGGCCAGAGAGCTACGAGCAGTACTTC. Complete variable domain (other parts from reference TRBV7-6 and TRBJ2-7): GAGVSQSPRYKVTKRGQDVALRCDPISGHVSLYWYRQALGQGPEFLTYFNYEAQQDKSGLPNDRFSAERPEGSISTLTIQRTEQRDSAMYRCASSLGPESYEQYFGPGTRLTVT.

V is TRBV3-1 (or the pseudogene TRBV3-2) and J is TRBJ2-1; no definite D call. Trimming shortened V by 4 bases and J by 7 bases, and 14 bases separated the two germline ends. The germline gives CDR1 LGHDT, CDR2 YNNKEL (reference sequence). There are 14 residues in the CDR3. The chain's CDR3 is CASSPFQEPNEQFF. The CDR3 DNA is TGTGCCAGCAGCCCATTCCAGGAACCAAATGAGCAGTTCTTC.

V and J are TRBV19 and TRBJ2-1, with TRBD2 matching 10 bases. This CDR3 is 16 amino acids long. Per germline, CDR1 LNHDA and CDR2 SQIVND (reference sequence). V shed 1 base and J 7 bases; nucleotides not matched to a gene: 7. This chain's CDR3 is CASSIAVASGRNEQFF. The CDR3, as DNA: TGTGCCAGTAGTATAGCGGTGGCTAGCGGGAGAAATGAGCAGTTCTTC. Filled out from reference TRBV19 and TRBJ2-1, the complete variable domain reads DGGITQSPKYLFRKEGQNVTLSCEQNLNHDAMYWYRQDPGQGLRLIYYSQIVNDFQKGDIAEGYSVSREKKESFPLTVTSAQKNPTAFYLCASSIAVASGRNEQFFGPGTRLTVL.

This chain joins TRBV6-5 and TRBJ1-5, with 10 bases that match TRBD1. This CDR3 is 14 amino acids long. V lost 6 bases, J lost 7 bases, and 6 bases stayed unmatched. Germline V gives CDR1 MNHEY, CDR2 SVGAGI. For the CDR3, the DNA is TGTGCCAGCAGAGGGACAGGGGCTTGGCAGCCCCAGCATTTT. Its translation is CASRGTGAWQPQHF.

The V call is TRBV29-1, the J call TRBJ1-1; D is possibly TRBD1 (5 bases). The CDR3 sequence is 13 residues long. Germline V lookup: CDR1 SQVTM, CDR2 ANQGSEA. The CDR3, as DNA: TGCATCTCTTCGGCAGGGTTGAACACTGAAGCTTTCTTT. The encoded protein is CISSAGLNTEAFF.

In this sample, this clone turned up once. V and J are TRBV3-1 (or the pseudogene TRBV3-2) and TRBJ1-6, with 7 bases lining up with TRBD1. The ends lost 2 bases at V and 9 bases at J; junction bases unmatched: 4. Germline loops: CDR1 LGHDT, CDR2 YNNKEL (reference sequence). This CDR3 region has 14 residues. The CDR3 loop reads CASSQLGGVSPLHF. The CDR3 DNA follows: TGTGCCAGCAGCCAACTAGGGGGCGTTTCACCCCTCCACTTT.

The chain links TRBV7-2 to TRBJ2-5; D not certain. This CDR3 contains 11 residues. In germline, CDR1 is SGHTA, CDR2 FQGNSA. V was pared by 6 bases and J by 1 base, with 3 bases between. CDR3 in DNA: TGTGCCAGCAGGTTCCAAGAGACCCAGTACTTC. As protein: CASRFQETQYF.

The chain links TRBV6-6 to TRBJ1-6; D may be TRBD1 (6 bases). The V end lost 5 bases, the J end lost 9 bases, and 14 bases lay between the germline ends. The CDR3 contains 14 residues. Per germline, CDR1 MNHNY and CDR2 SVGAGI (reference sequence). CDR3 sequence: CASSIPQGGSPLHF. The CDR3 region has the DNA TGTGCCAGCAGTATTCCACAGGGCGGTTCACCCCTCCACTTT.

This rearrangement joins TRBV5-1 to TRBJ1-4; D remains unclear. V lost 4 bases and J 8 bases, leaving 15 bases between the germline ends. The germline CDR1 and CDR2 sequences are SGHRS and YFSETQ. This CDR3 has 14 amino acids. Written as DNA, the CDR3 is TGCGCCAGCAGCCCTGACCCCGATGGGGAAAAACTGTTTTTT. It encodes CASSPDPDGEKLFF.

The chain has TRBV18 and TRBJ2-3, with D perhaps TRBD1 or TRBD2 (7 bases each). The CDR3 spans 14 residues. Germline V CDR1 and CDR2: KGHSH, LQKENI. The ends were cut back, 2 bases at V and 11 bases at J, with 17 bases in the middle. The chain's CDR3 is CASSPIVTGEGQYF. CDR3 bases: TGTGCCAGCTCACCAATCGTCACAGGGGAGGGGCAGTATTTT.

This chain joins TRBV7-3 and TRBJ2-3; a weak D match, TRBD2 (6 bases). Trimming pared 5 bases from V and 0 bases from J, leaving 15 bases between. The length of the CDR3 is 16 residues. Germline CDR1 reads SGHTA; CDR2 reads FQGTGA. This CDR3 reads CASSTTSRTSTDTQYF. The CDR3, as DNA: TGTGCCAGCAGCACCACTAGCAGGACTAGCACAGATACGCAGTATTTT.

The V and J genes are TRBV29-1 and TRBJ1-5, with D uncertain. In germline, CDR1 is SQVTM, CDR2 ANQGSEA. This CDR3 is 14 amino acids long. V was trimmed by 6 bases and J by 0 bases, leaving 12 bases between them. This chain's CDR3 is CSVTTDYSNQPQHF. DNA for the CDR3: TGCAGCGTGACTACAGATTATAGCAATCAGCCCCAGCATTTT. The entire variable domain, with the rest obtained from reference TRBV29-1 and TRBJ1-5, is as follows: SAVISQKPSRDICQRGTSLTIQCQVDSQVTMMFWYRQQPGQSLTLIATANQGSEATYESGFVIDKFPISRPNLTFSTLTVSNMSPEDSSIYLCSVTTDYSNQPQHFGDGTRLSIL.

CDR3 loop: CATRIGGTMNTEAFF. In DNA form, the CDR3 reads TGTGCCACCCGAATCGGGGGGACCATGAACACTGAAGCTTTCTTT. This chain connects TRBV19 to TRBJ1-1, with TRBD1 as a possible D gene (5 bases). The CDR3 is made up of 15 amino acids. Germline CDR1 LNHDA, CDR2 SQIVND (reference sequence). V was shortened by 10 bases and J by 0 bases, with 18 bases between the two germline ends.

V and J are TRBV5-5 and TRBJ2-1, with TRBD2 matching over 12 bases. Per germline, CDR1 SGHKS and CDR2 YYEKEE (reference sequence). This CDR3 is built from 18 residues. J lost 0 bases, V lost 0 bases, and 4 bases had no gene match. In nucleotides, the CDR3 is TGTGCCAGCAGCTTGGCTAGCGGGAGGGCGAGCTCCTACAATGAGCAGTTCTTC. This translates into CASSLASGRASSYNEQFF. Combining the CDR3 with reference TRBV5-5 and TRBJ2-1 gives the whole variable domain DAGVTQSPTHLIKTRGQQVTLRCSPISGHKSVSWYQQVLGQGPQFIFQYYEKEERGRGNFPDRFSARQFPNYSSELNVNALLLGDSALYLCASSLASGRASSYNEQFFGPGTRLTVL.

The genes are TRBV5-1 and TRBJ1-1; 8 nucleotides align to TRBD1. CDR3 length: 16 residues. Germline CDR1 is SGHRS and CDR2 is YFSETQ. Trimming cost V 1 base and J 4 bases; bases outside gene matches: 9. This CDR3 is CASSLQGAIGGTEAFF. The CDR3 coding sequence is TGCGCCAGCAGCTTGCAGGGGGCCATTGGAGGCACTGAAGCTTTCTTT.

CDR3: CASSPRTSGSYNSPLHF. CDR3 coding DNA: TGTGCCAGCAGTCCCCGGACGTCCGGATCCTATAATTCACCCCTCCACTTT. This chain links TRBV27 with TRBJ1-6; no clear D. Trimming pared 5 bases from V and 1 base from J, leaving 15 bases between. CDR1 MNHEY and CDR2 SMNVEV come from the germline V gene (reference sequence). The CDR3 length is 17 residues.

The V gene is TRBV6-5, the J gene TRBJ2-3; 8 bases line up with TRBD2. Germline V gene data show CDR1 as MNHEY and CDR2 as SVGAGI. The CDR3 runs to 16 residues. The V gene end was trimmed by 2 bases and the J gene end by 3 bases; junction bases not matched to a gene: 7. CDR3 nucleotides: TGTGCCAGCAGTTACAACGGGAGGGCCAGGACAGATACGCAGTATTTT. It specifies CASSYNGRARTDTQYF.

This chain links TRBV4-1 with TRBJ1-1; tentative D call: TRBD1 (5 bases). The CDR3 has 13 residues. Germline loops: CDR1 MGHRA, CDR2 YSYEKL. Trimming stripped 0 bases from V and 9 bases from J, with 11 bases between. Here the CDR3 reads CASSQEGVHKAFF. Written as DNA, the CDR3 is TGCGCCAGCAGCCAAGAGGGGGTTCACAAAGCTTTCTTT.

The chain is built from TRBV27 and TRBJ2-7, with 8 positions matching TRBD2. Germline V gives CDR1 MNHEY, CDR2 SMNVEV (reference sequence). V lost 5 bases, J lost 7 bases, and 10 bases stayed unmatched. The length of the CDR3 is 14 residues. The CDR3, as DNA: TGTGCCAGCAGTCCGGGGGGGGGCCCCCGTGAGCAGTACTTC. It translates to CASSPGGGPREQYF.

This chain connects TRBV5-6 to TRBJ1-6, with D perhaps TRBD1 (5 bases). The CDR3 has 15 amino acids. Germline CDR1 is SGHDT and CDR2 is YYEEEE. V dropped 3 bases and J dropped 5 bases, with 12 bases sitting between them. In nucleotides, the CDR3 is TGTGCCAGCAGCTCGTTGACGGGGGATAATTCACCCCTCCACTTT. This codes for CASSSLTGDNSPLHF.

The chain carries TRBV7-8 and TRBJ1-1; 8 bases line up with TRBD1. In germline, CDR1 is SGHVS, CDR2 FQNEAQ. The V gene end was trimmed by 5 bases and the J gene end by 5 bases; junction bases not matched to a gene: 7. The CDR3 spans 14 residues. The CDR3 loop is CASSPPRTGTEAFF. In nucleotides, the CDR3 is TGTGCCAGCAGCCCTCCCCGGACAGGGACTGAAGCTTTCTTT.

The chain has TRBV11-2 and TRBJ2-3; D not certain. The CDR3 covers 14 residues. The germline V gene has CDR1 SGHAT and CDR2 FQNNGV. Trimming shortened V by 5 bases and J by 0 bases, and 9 bases separated the two germline ends. The CDR3 DNA is TGTGCCAGCAGCCCTACCGCAAGCACAGATACGCAGTATTTT. Translated: CASSPTASTDTQYF. Based on the CDR3 plus reference TRBV11-2 and TRBJ2-3, the full variable domain is EAGVAQSPRYKIIEKRQSVAFWCNPISGHATLYWYQQILGQGPKLLIQFQNNGVVDDSQLPKDRFSAERLKGVDSTLKIQPAKLEDSAVYLCASSPTASTDTQYFGPGTRLTVL.

The chain's CDR3 is CASSLDPSEAEAFF. CDR3 bases: TGCGCCAGCAGCTTGGACCCATCGGAAGCTGAAGCTTTCTTT. The chain combines TRBV5-1 with TRBJ1-1; no firm D call. Germline V lookup: CDR1 SGHRS, CDR2 YFSETQ. The CDR3 extends over 14 amino acids. V dropped 0 bases and J dropped 6 bases, with 12 bases sitting between them.

This sequence joins TRBV5-5 and TRBJ1-5; 9 nucleotides match TRBD1. This CDR3 spans 16 amino acids. J lost 3 bases, V lost 3 bases, and 7 bases had no gene match. Germline loops: CDR1 SGHKS, CDR2 YYEKEE (reference sequence). The CDR3 DNA reads TGTGCCAGCAGCTCAAGAGGACAGGGGTACAATCAGCCCCAGCATTTT. It is translated as CASSSRGQGYNQPQHF.

The chain joins TRBV18 to TRBJ2-1; 7 bases map to TRBD1. There are 15 residues in the CDR3. J was trimmed by 3 bases and V by 4 bases; bases with no gene match: 6. Germline V gives CDR1 KGHSH, CDR2 LQKENI. The CDR3 DNA reads TGTGCCAGCTCACGACGACAGGGAAACTACAATGAGCAGTTCTTC. Translation: CASSRRQGNYNEQFF.

The chain recombines TRBV9 with TRBJ1-2; D is unresolved. This CDR3 has 13 residues. CDR1 is SGDLS and CDR2 is YYNGEE in the germline V gene. Trimming removed 2 bases at V and 8 bases at J, with 13 bases between. CDR3 region: CASSVHPSAGYTF. DNA of the CDR3: TGTGCCAGCAGCGTCCATCCCAGCGCGGGCTACACCTTC. The whole variable domain, filled in from reference TRBV9 and TRBJ1-2, reads DSGVTQTPKHLITATGQRVTLRCSPRSGDLSVYWYQQSLDQGLQFLIQYYNGEERAKGNILERFSAQQFPDLHSELNLSSLELGDSALYFCASSVHPSAGYTFGSGTRLTVV.

This chain uses TRBV19 with TRBJ1-1, with D possibly matching TRBD1 (5 bases). The germline V gene has CDR1 LNHDA and CDR2 SQIVND (reference sequence). The CDR3 is 12 amino acids. V shed 11 bases and J shed 5 bases, with 15 bases lying between them. The CDR3 nucleotides read TGTGCCGCGCGGGGGGTGGGTACTGAAGCTTTCTTT. It yields the protein CAARGVGTEAFF.

There are a few counts of this clone. The CDR3 sequence: CASSSQETQYF. In DNA, the CDR3 is TGCGCCAGCAGCTCCCAAGAGACCCAGTACTTC. The chain combines TRBV5-1 with TRBJ2-5, with D unresolved. Germline V CDR1 and CDR2: SGHRS, YFSETQ. CDR3 length equals 11 residues. Trimming removed 3 bases from V and 1 base from J, with 1 base in between.

This chain joins TRBV28 and TRBJ1-6, with no clear D. The CDR3 covers 14 residues. V lost 3 bases to trimming and J lost 0 bases, with 3 bases between them. The germline CDR1 and CDR2 sequences are MDHEN and SYDVKM. CDR3 residues: CASSFSSYNSPLHF. CDR3 nucleotides: TGTGCCAGCAGTTTCAGCTCCTATAATTCACCCCTCCACTTT.